This TCR beta chain was observed in a study of blood T cells in healthy people across ages. This CDR3 has 15 residues. V was shortened by 3 bases and J by 0 bases, with 9 bases between the two germline ends. The germline V gene encodes CDR1 KGHSH and CDR2 LQKENI. Primers used in a second PCR of about 6 to 11 cycles were a sample-barcoded 5' primer and a J-beta primer mix. TCRdb ran MiXCR on the 5' RACE reads and lists one entry per CDR3 protein. The sample records approximately 1.5 million distinct CDR3 sequences, roughly 32% being singletons. This receptor was obtained from a woman aged 25 to 39 in good health. Sequencing was performed on blood. The rearrangement uses TRBV18 and TRBJ2-1, with D unresolved. DNA for the CDR3: TGTGCCAGCTCACCGGCACAAGGCTCCTACAATGAGCAGTTCTTC. Residues: CASSPAQGSYNEQFF.